The 8 T cell receptor beta chains presented below share a single source sample, sequenced in a study of post-analysis software for immune sequencing data. Their specific antigens are unknown. Notes on the study in general: In patients, TRBV5-6, TRBV5-1 and TRBV20-1 belonged to four or five TRBV segments found more frequently than in controls.

The TCR beta cDNA libraries carried unique molecular identifiers. One entry per CDR3 protein, called by TCRdb with MiXCR from the PCR reads. The table has roughly 180,000 distinct CDR3 sequences, 30% seen once. The source material was blood. These receptors all come from a girl aged 5 to 17 with multiple sclerosis.

Regarding this clonotype: This may stem from a read error, because a much larger clone lies one nucleotide away. This chain uses TRBV7-8 with TRBJ2-6, with D possibly TRBD1 on 5 matching bases. The CDR3 runs 15 residues. Germline CDR1 reads SGHVS; CDR2 reads FQNEAQ. The V and J ends lost 8 bases and 3 bases respectively, with 14 bases between them. The CDR3, as DNA: TGTGCCAGCGGCGAGCAGGGCGATGGGGCCAACGTCCTGACTTTC. Protein product: CASGEQGDGANVLTF.

This clonotype was seen more than once but under ten times. This may be a read error: a much more frequent sequence differs by one nucleotide. The chain uses TRBV15 and TRBJ2-5; 8 positions match TRBD1. The length of the CDR3 is 14 residues. Germline values: CDR1 LNHNV, CDR2 YYDKDF (reference sequence). The CDR3 loop reads CAARLQQGVKTQYF. The DNA of the CDR3 is TGTGCCGCCAGGCTACAACAGGGGGTAAAGACCCAGTACTTC.

This rearrangement joins TRBV30 to TRBJ1-2; D unclear. V gave up 2 bases and J gave up 8 bases, with 12 bases separating them. Germline V CDR1 and CDR2: GTSNPN, SVGIG (reference sequence). CDR3 length: 12 amino acids. CDR3 region: CAWSTLGEGYTF. CDR3 sequence (DNA): TGTGCCTGGAGTACCCTGGGTGAGGGCTACACCTTC.

This clonotype was seen only a few times. The CDR3 reads CASNRDSRGDQPQHF. The CDR3 DNA reads TGTGCCAGCAATAGGGACAGTAGGGGCGATCAGCCCCAGCATTTT. The V and J genes are TRBV28 and TRBJ1-5, with 7 bases fitting TRBD1. The CDR3 is 15 residues long. V dropped 7 bases and J dropped 5; count of bases not matched to a gene: 11. Germline V gives CDR1 MDHEN, CDR2 SYDVKM. Based on the CDR3 plus reference TRBV28 and TRBJ1-5, the full variable domain is DVKVTQSSRYLVKRTGEKVFLECVQDMDHENMFWYRQDPGLGLRLIYFSYDVKMKEKGDIPEGYSVSREKKERFSLILESASTNQTSMYLCASNRDSRGDQPQHFGDGTRLSIL.

V gene TRBV20-1 combines with J gene TRBJ1-2, with D possibly being TRBD1 (5 bases). The CDR3 contains 13 residues. Germline CDR1 is DFQATT and CDR2 is SNEGSKA (reference sequence). Trimming cost V 6 bases and J 3 bases, with 14 bases left between them. CDR3 loop: CSARQEGHYGYTF. For the CDR3, the DNA is TGCAGTGCCCGGCAGGAGGGACACTATGGCTACACCTTC.

This chain joins TRBV7-9 and TRBJ2-2; TRBD2 aligns across 8 bases. Germline CDR1 and CDR2: SEHNR and FQNEAQ (reference sequence). The CDR3 runs 15 residues. J lost 5 bases, V lost 2 bases, and 4 bases had no gene match. This CDR3 is CASSLLTSVTGELFF. The CDR3 region has the DNA TGTGCCAGCAGCTTATTGACTAGCGTAACCGGGGAGCTGTTTTTT.

Regarding this clonotype: This may be a read error, as it is one base from a much larger clone. The chain is built from TRBV15 and TRBJ2-1; 7 bases line up with TRBD2. The J call may not be correct, given that the DNA end is closer to TRBJ2-7. This CDR3 has 17 residues. Germline V CDR1 and CDR2: LNHNV, YYDKDF (reference sequence). The CDR3 coding sequence is TGTGCCACCAGCAGGATCGGGGGGTCCGCCTCCTACAATGAGCAGTACTTC. Encoded protein: CATSRIGGSASYNEQYF.

This clonotype has more than one count but fewer than ten. The chain joins TRBV28 to TRBJ2-4, with D perhaps assigned TRBD1 or TRBD2 (7 bases each). The V end was cut by 8 bases, the J end by 6 bases, with 14 bases between. This CDR3 comprises 13 residues. Germline CDR1 reads MDHEN; CDR2 reads SYDVKM. The CDR3 protein is CASSSGGANIQYF. As DNA, the CDR3 is TGTGCCAGCTCGTCAGGGGGGGCAAACATTCAGTACTTC.